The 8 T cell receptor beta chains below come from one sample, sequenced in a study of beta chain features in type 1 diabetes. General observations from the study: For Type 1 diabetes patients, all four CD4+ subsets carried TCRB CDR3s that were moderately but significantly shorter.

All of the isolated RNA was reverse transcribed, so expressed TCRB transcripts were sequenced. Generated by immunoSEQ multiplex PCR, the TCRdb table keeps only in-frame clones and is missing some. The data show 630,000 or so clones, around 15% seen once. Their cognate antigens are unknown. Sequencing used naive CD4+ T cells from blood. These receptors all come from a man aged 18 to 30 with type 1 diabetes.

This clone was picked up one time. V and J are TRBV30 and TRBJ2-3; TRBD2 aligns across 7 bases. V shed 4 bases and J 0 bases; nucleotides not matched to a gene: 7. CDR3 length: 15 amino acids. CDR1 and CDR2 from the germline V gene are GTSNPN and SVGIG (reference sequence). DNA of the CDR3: TGTGCCTGGACAGAACTAGCGACTAGCACAGATACGCAGTATTTT. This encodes CAWTELATSTDTQYF. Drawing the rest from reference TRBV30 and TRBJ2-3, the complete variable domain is SQTIHQWPATLVQPVGSPLSLECTVEGTSNPNLYWYRQAAGRGLQLLFYSVGIGQISSEVPQNLSASRPQDRQFILSSKKLLLSDSGFYLCAWTELATSTDTQYFGPGTRLTVL.

CDR3 loop: CASSLSGTTGELFF. Here the CDR3 DNA reads TGTGCCAGCAGCTTGTCGGGGACAACCGGGGAGCTGTTTTTT. The chain combines TRBV7-2 with TRBJ2-2, with a weak D call TRBD1 (6 bases). The length of the CDR3 is 14 residues. Per germline, CDR1 SGHTA and CDR2 FQGNSA. V lost 3 bases to trimming and J lost 5 bases, with 10 bases between them.

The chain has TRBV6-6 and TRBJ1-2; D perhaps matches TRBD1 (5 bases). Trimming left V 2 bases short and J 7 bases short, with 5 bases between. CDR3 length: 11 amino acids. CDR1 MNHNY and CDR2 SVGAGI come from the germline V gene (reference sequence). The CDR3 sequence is CASSYQGGYTF. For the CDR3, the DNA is TGTGCCAGCAGTTACCAGGGTGGCTACACCTTC.

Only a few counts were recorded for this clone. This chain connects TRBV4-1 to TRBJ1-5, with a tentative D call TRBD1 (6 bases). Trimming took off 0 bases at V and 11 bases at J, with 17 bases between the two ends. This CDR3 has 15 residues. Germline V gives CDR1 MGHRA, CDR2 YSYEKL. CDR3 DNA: TGCGCCAGCAGCCAAGATCACAGGGACGGAGGCACCCAGCATTTT. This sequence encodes CASSQDHRDGGTQHF.

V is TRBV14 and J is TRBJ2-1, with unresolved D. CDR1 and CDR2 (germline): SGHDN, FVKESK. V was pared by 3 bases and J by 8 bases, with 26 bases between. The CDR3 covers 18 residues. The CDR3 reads CASSQRLHSLATGDEQFF. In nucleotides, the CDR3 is TGTGCCAGCAGCCAGCGACTCCATTCCCTTGCTACCGGTGATGAGCAGTTCTTC.

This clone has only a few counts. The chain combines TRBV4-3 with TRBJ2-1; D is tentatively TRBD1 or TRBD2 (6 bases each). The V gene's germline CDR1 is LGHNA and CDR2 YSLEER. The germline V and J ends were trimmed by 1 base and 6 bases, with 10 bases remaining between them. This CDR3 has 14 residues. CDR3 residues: CASSQVGGINEQFF. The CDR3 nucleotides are TGCGCCAGCAGCCAAGTAGGGGGGATCAATGAGCAGTTCTTC.

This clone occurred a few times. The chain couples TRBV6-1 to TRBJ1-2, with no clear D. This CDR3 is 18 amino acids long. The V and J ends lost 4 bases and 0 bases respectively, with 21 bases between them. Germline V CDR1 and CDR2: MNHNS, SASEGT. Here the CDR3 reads CASSGLTAGVTANYGYTF. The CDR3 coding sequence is TGTGCCAGCAGTGGACTTACGGCAGGAGTAACGGCTAACTATGGCTACACCTTC.

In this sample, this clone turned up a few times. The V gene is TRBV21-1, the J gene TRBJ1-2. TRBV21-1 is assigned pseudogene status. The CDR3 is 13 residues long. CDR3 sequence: CASSSRTVAGYTF. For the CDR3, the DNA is TGTGCCAGCAGCTCTCGGACGGTGGCTGGCTACACCTTC.